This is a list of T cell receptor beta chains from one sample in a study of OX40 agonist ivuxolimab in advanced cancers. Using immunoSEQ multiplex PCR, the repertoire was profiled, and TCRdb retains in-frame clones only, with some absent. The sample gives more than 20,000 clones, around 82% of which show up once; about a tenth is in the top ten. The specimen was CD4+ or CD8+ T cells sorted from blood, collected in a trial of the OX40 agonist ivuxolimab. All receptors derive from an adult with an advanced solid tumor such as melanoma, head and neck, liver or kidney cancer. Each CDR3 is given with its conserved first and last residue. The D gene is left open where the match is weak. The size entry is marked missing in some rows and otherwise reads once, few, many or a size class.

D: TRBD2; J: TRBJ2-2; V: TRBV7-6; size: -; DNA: TGTGCCAGCAGCTACCGACTAGCGGGGGCTCGCACCGGGGAGCTGTTTTTT; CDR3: CASSYRLAGARTGELFF
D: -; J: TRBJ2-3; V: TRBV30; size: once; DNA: TGTGCCTGGAGTGTCAGAAACACAGATACGCAGTATTTT; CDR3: CAWSVRNTDTQYF
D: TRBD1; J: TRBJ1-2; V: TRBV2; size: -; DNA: TGTGCCAGCAGCGAGGGACAGGGTTACTATGGCTACACCTTC; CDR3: CASSEGQGYYGYTF
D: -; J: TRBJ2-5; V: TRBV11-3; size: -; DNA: TGTGCCAGCAGCCCCCCAGGGTCCGATAAGACCCAGTACTTC; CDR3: CASSPPGSDKTQYF
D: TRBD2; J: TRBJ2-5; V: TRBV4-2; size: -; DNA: TGTGCCAGCAGCCACGGGGCGGGGGGCGGAAACCAAGAGACCCAGTACTTC; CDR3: CASSHGAGGGNQETQYF
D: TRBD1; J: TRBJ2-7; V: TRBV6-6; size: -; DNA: TGTGCCAGCAGACTCCCAGGGGGCGGGTACGAGCAGTACTTC; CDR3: CASRLPGGGYEQYF
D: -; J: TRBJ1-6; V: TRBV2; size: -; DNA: TGTGCCAGCAGTGGACGACAATATTCACCCCTCCACTTT; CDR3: CASSGRQYSPLHF
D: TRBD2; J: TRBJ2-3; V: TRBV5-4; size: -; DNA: TGTGCCAGCAGCTCGGGACTAGCGGGGGGGTCAGATACGCAGTATTTT; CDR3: CASSSGLAGGSDTQYF
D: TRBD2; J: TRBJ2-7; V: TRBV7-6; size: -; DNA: TGTGCCAGCAGCTTAAGTACTAGCGGTTCATACGAGCAGTACTTC; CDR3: CASSLSTSGSYEQYF
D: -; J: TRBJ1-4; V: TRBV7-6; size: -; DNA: TGTGCCAGCAGCCCCACCATTTCTAGTGAAAAACTGTTTTTT; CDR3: CASSPTISSEKLFF
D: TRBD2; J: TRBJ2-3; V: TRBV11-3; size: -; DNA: TGTGCCAGCAGCCCTGGCGCGGGGGGAAGCACAGATACGCAGTATTTT; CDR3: CASSPGAGGSTDTQYF
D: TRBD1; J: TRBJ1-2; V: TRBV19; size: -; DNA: TGTGCCAGTAGTGCGGACAGGGACGGCTACACCTTC; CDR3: CASSADRDGYTF
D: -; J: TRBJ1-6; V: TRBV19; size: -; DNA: TGTGCCAGTAGTAAGGACAGAAGAAATTCACCCCTCCACTTT; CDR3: CASSKDRRNSPLHF
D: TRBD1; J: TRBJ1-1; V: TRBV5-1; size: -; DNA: TGCGCCAGCAGCAATACACAGGGGGTCCCTGAAGCTTTCTTT; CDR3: CASSNTQGVPEAFF
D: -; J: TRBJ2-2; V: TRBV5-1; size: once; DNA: TGCGCCAGCAGCTTGGGGATATACACCGGGGAGCTGTTTTTT; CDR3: CASSLGIYTGELFF
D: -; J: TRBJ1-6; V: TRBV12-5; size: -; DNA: TGTGCTAGTGGTTTGGGGGCTCGCTCACCCCTCCACTTT; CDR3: CASGLGARSPLHF
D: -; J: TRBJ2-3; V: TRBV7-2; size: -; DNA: TGTGCCAGCAGCCAAACGGCGCGGGATACGCAGTATTTT; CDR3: CASSQTARDTQYF
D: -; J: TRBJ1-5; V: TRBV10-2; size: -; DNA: TGCGCCAGCAGCGGAGGGGGTCAGCCCCAGCATTTT; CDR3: CASSGGGQPQHF
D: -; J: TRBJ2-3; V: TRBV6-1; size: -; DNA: TGTGCCAGCAGTCGGACAGCTAGCACAGATACGCAGTATTTT; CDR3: CASSRTASTDTQYF
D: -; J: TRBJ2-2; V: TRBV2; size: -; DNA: TGTGCCAGCAGTGAACATATGAGGACCGGGGAGCTGTTTTTT; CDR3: CASSEHMRTGELFF
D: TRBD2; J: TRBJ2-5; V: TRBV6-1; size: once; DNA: TGTGCCAGCAGTGAAGGGTCCGCGGGGGGGGTCGTAGAGACCCAGTACTTC; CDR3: CASSEGSAGGVVETQYF
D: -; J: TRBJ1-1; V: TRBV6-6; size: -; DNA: TGTGCCAGCAACAGTCAGGGGTACTGGATTGAAGCTTTCTTT; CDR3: CASNSQGYWIEAFF
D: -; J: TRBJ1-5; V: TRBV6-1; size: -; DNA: TGTGCCAGCAGTGAGGGTGGGTCAGTCTATAGCAATCAGCCCCAGCATTTT; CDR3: CASSEGGSVYSNQPQHF
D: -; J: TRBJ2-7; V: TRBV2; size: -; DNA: TGTGCCAGCGCGGGCGGGGAGTACGAGCAGTACTTC; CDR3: CASAGGEYEQYF